This T cell receptor (beta chain) is drawn from a study of OX40 agonist ivuxolimab in advanced cancers. Study-level findings and limits: The CD4+ and CD8+ T cells in the blood had expanded clonally by week 6 at 0.1 to 3.0 mg/kg. On average, CD8+ T cells had more expanded clones than CD4+.

To note about this clone: The antigen is unknown.

Here immunoSEQ multiplex PCR was the method, and the copy in TCRdb shows in-frame clones only, minus some. The data contain more than 80,000 clones, roughly 89% of them singletons. The germline V and J ends were trimmed by 11 bases and 4 bases, with 23 bases remaining between them. Germline assignment: CDR1 SGHTA and CDR2 FQGNSA. This CDR3 region has 15 residues. The TCR sequence derives from an adult with an advanced solid tumor such as melanoma, head and neck, liver or kidney cancer. The specimen comprised CD4+ or CD8+ T cells sorted from blood, sampled in a trial of the OX40 agonist ivuxolimab. The rearrangement joins TRBV7-2 to TRBJ1-2; D unresolved. CDR3 region: CAGRCKWLFFYGYTF. The CDR3 nucleotides are TGTGCCGGTAGATGTAAGTGGCTTTTTTTCTATGGCTACACCTTC.